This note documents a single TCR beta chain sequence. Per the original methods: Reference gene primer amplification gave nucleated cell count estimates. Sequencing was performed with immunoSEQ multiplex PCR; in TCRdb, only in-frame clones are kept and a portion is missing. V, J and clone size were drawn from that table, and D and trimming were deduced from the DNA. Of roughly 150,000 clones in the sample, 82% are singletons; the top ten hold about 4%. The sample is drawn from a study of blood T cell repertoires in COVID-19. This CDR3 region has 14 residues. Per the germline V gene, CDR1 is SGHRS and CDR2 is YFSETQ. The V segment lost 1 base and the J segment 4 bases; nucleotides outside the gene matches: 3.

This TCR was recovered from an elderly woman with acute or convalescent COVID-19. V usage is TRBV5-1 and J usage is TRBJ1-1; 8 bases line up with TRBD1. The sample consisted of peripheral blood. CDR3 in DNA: TGCGCCAGCAGCTTGCAGGGGGCTGGCACTGAAGCTTTCTTT. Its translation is CASSLQGAGTEAFF.